What follows are 15 T cell receptor beta chains derived from one specimen sequenced in a study of human T cells and chemical hapten exposure. Time point noted: pre-sensitization, week 0. Indicated treatment: therapeutic diphenylcyclopropenone sensitization with weekly scalp DPC. Each CDR3 protein gets one entry after TCRdb re-called the RACE reads with MiXCR. The sample lists 300,000 to 450,000 distinct CDR3 sequences, around 5.5% occurring once. The sequencing here drew on whole blood, taken in connection with sensitization to the hapten diphenylcyclopropenone (DPC). Every receptor here comes from a woman aged 45-59 years with alopecia areata. Some clones in this sample may be carry-over from other donors' samples.

This clonotype was recorded at least ten times. This chain links TRBV28 with TRBJ2-3; D gene ambiguous. CDR1 is MDHEN, CDR2 SYDVKM, per germline. The CDR3 length is 9 residues. Trimming left V 5 bases short and J 14 bases short, with 8 bases between. The CDR3 protein is CASSEATYF. The DNA for the CDR3 is TGTGCCAGCAGTGAGGCTACGTATTTT.

This CDR3 is CSVVGGLKGYTF. The CDR3, as DNA: TGCAGCGTTGTAGGGGGTCTCAAAGGCTACACCTTC. The genes are TRBV29-1 and TRBJ1-2; possible D gene TRBD1, 6 bases. CDR3 size: 12 residues. Per germline, CDR1 SQVTM and CDR2 ANQGSEA. The ends were cut back, 4 bases at V and 8 bases at J, with 14 bases in the middle.

Only a few counts were recorded for this clonotype. The V call is TRBV11-2, the J call TRBJ2-1; TRBD1 matches 7 bases. The CDR3 runs to 14 residues. Germline assignment: CDR1 SGHAT and CDR2 FQNNGV. Trimming cost V 3 bases and J 4 bases; bases outside gene matches: 3. The CDR3 region has the DNA TGTGCCAGCAGCTTGGGACAGTTTTACAATGAGCAGTTCTTC. It translates to CASSLGQFYNEQFF.

This sequence joins TRBV10-3 and TRBJ2-2; 7 nucleotides agree with TRBD2. The CDR3 length is 16 residues. CDR1 and CDR2 (germline): ENHRY, SYGVKD. The V and J ends lost 0 bases and 1 base, in that order; junction bases with no gene match: 2. The CDR3 here is CAISESTSLNTGELFF. CDR3 nucleotides: TGTGCCATCAGTGAGTCGACTAGCTTGAACACCGGGGAGCTGTTTTTT.

This clonotype was picked up many times. The chain combines TRBV7-2 with TRBJ2-7; the D is unclear. The germline V gene has CDR1 SGHTA and CDR2 FQGNSA. Trimming stripped 1 base from V and 1 base from J, with 5 bases between. The CDR3 is 13 amino acids. CDR3: CASSLVLSYEQYF. The CDR3 DNA reads TGTGCCAGCAGCTTAGTGTTGTCCTACGAGCAGTACTTC.

This clonotype was detected a few times. The chain joins TRBV5-6 to TRBJ2-3; D is undetermined. Per the germline V gene, CDR1 is SGHDT and CDR2 is YYEEEE. The length of the CDR3 is 14 residues. V was trimmed by 2 bases and J by 1 base, leaving 8 bases between them. CDR3 in DNA: TGTGCCAGCAGCTTTAGCCTCCGCACAGATACGCAGTATTTT. It codes for CASSFSLRTDTQYF.

Many counts were recorded for this clonotype. This chain links TRBV6-6 with TRBJ1-1; no clear D. The CDR3 has 11 residues. Trimming took off 5 bases at V and 11 bases at J, with 12 bases between the two ends. Germline V gene lookup returns CDR1 MNHNY and CDR2 SVGAGI (reference sequence). CDR3 sequence: CASSPEGRAFF. The CDR3 region has the DNA TGTGCCAGCAGTCCCGAGGGAAGGGCTTTCTTT.

V and J are TRBV10-1 and TRBJ2-2, with TRBD1 as a possible D gene (6 bases). Trimming removed 4 bases at V and 0 bases at J, with 15 bases between. Germline V lookup: CDR1 WNHNN, CDR2 SYGVQD (reference sequence). This CDR3 has 17 amino acids. This CDR3 is CASSGLPPGANTGELFF. The CDR3 DNA follows: TGCGCCAGCAGTGGTCTGCCCCCAGGGGCGAACACCGGGGAGCTGTTTTTT.

This clonotype was found a few times. The DNA of the CDR3 is TGTGCCAGCAGCCCGGACACAGGGGTGAACACTGAAGCTTTCTTT. It codes for CASSPDTGVNTEAFF. The chain uses TRBV7-9 and TRBJ1-1; the match to TRBD1 covers 7 bases. The ends lost 5 bases at V and 0 bases at J; junction bases unmatched: 6. From germline, CDR1 is SEHNR and CDR2 FQNEAQ (reference sequence). This CDR3 spans 15 amino acids. Full variable domain (outside the CDR3, taken from reference TRBV7-9 and TRBJ1-1): DTGVSQNPRHKITKRGQNVTFRCDPISEHNRLYWYRQTLGQGPEFLTYFQNEAQLEKSRLLSDRFSAERPKGSFSTLEIQRTEQGDSAMYLCASSPDTGVNTEAFFGQGTRLTVV.

This clonotype was found a few times. The V gene is TRBV6-2 or TRBV6-3, the J gene TRBJ2-3; D is undetermined. The CDR3 has 13 amino acids. Germline CDR1 reads MNHEY; CDR2 reads SVGEGT. Trimming removed 2 bases at V and 6 bases at J, with 9 bases between. The CDR3 DNA reads TGTGCCAGCAGTTACGACTCCCCGGATACGCAGTATTTT. Encoded protein: CASSYDSPDTQYF.

The table lists this clonotype with a few counts. The chain has TRBV9 and TRBJ1-4; no definite D call. Germline V gene sequence: CDR1 SGDLS, CDR2 YYNGEE. V shed 0 bases and J shed 4 bases, with 7 bases lying between them. This CDR3 has 14 residues. CDR3 nucleotide sequence: TGTGCCAGCAGCGTAGGCCAGAGTAATGAAAAACTGTTTTTT. Encoded protein: CASSVGQSNEKLFF.

This clonotype was observed a few times. The chain's CDR3 is CASSSGKQDRNTEAFF. For the CDR3, the DNA is TGTGCCAGCAGCTCAGGCAAACAGGATAGGAACACTGAAGCTTTCTTT. The V call is TRBV5-4, the J call TRBJ1-1, with a tentative D call TRBD1 (5 bases). Germline V CDR1 and CDR2: SGHNT, YYREEE (reference sequence). This CDR3 contains 16 residues. The ends were cut back, 3 bases at V and 1 base at J, with 16 bases in the middle.

This clonotype was observed many times. The chain is built from TRBV6-5 and TRBJ2-7; 7 bases agree with TRBD1. V dropped 5 bases and J dropped 3; count of bases not matched to a gene: 10. This CDR3 spans 15 amino acids. The germline CDR1 and CDR2 sequences are MNHEY and SVGAGI. CDR3 in amino acids: CASSHRQGMNYEQYF. The CDR3 DNA follows: TGTGCCAGCAGTCACAGACAGGGTATGAACTACGAGCAGTACTTC.

This clonotype was seen many times. One end of the junction does not line up with germline, which may come from a read error. The V and J genes are TRBV20-1 and TRBJ2-7, with 8 bases lining up with TRBD2. This CDR3 is 12 amino acids long. CDR1 is DFQATT and CDR2 is SNEGSKA in the germline V gene (reference sequence). The CDR3 sequence is CSARDNRGGLGF. The CDR3 nucleotides are TGCAGTGCTAGAGATAATCGGGGGGGCCTCGGCTTC.

This clonotype was seen more than once but under ten times. The rearrangement uses TRBV6-2 or TRBV6-3 and TRBJ2-7; 9 bases are shared with TRBD2. This CDR3 has 16 residues. Germline V gene sequence: CDR1 MNHEY, CDR2 SVGEGT. Trimming removed 8 bases from V and 5 bases from J; junction bases left unmatched: 16. The CDR3 bases are TGTGCCAGCTCCTACGGTCCAGGACTAGCGAGGAACGAGCAGTACTTC. This encodes CASSYGPGLARNEQYF.